This T cell receptor beta chain was recovered during a study of multiple sclerosis patients with progressive multifocal leukoencephalopathy. Study conclusions and caveats: At PML onset, no shared TRBV or TRBJ gene usage was seen.

This was a survey-level run. Clones were sequenced by immunoSEQ multiplex PCR, and TCRdb holds only the in-frame ones, with some missing. The sample records approximately 27,000 clones, 85% to 90% being singletons. Time point denoted: time of PML onset. The CDR3 length is 17 residues. V was trimmed by 1 base and J by 3 bases, leaving 17 bases between them. Germline assignment: CDR1 SGDLS and CDR2 YYNGEE. With respect to this clone: Its specificity is not known.

Sequenced material: PBMCs, taken from a patient treated with natalizumab. V gene TRBV9 combines with J gene TRBJ1-3; no clear D gene. The sequence came from a woman in her twenties or thirties with progressive multifocal leukoencephalopathy. This CDR3 is CASSVSESPLNGNTIYF. CDR3 DNA: TGTGCCAGCAGCGTATCCGAGTCCCCTTTAAATGGAAACACCATATATTTT.